What follows are 13 T cell receptor beta chains derived from one specimen sequenced in a study of cytomegalovirus exposure and HLA in healthy donors. PCR involved 60 Vbeta and 13 Jbeta primers. Sequencing was performed with immunoSEQ multiplex PCR; in TCRdb, only in-frame clones are kept and a portion is missing. Among about 200,000 clones listed, roughly 80% were seen once. Sequenced material: PBMCs. These TCRs come from a man aged 25-40 years in good health and CMV-seronegative.

The J gene is TRBJ1-3, the V gene TRBV5-4; maybe TRBD1 (6 bases). With 1 base removed from V and 4 bases from J, the gap between germline ends came to 6 bases. This CDR3 comprises 13 residues. The germline V gene encodes CDR1 SGHNT and CDR2 YYREEE (reference sequence). The CDR3, as DNA: TGTGCCAGCAGCTTGCAGGGGGGAAACACCATATATTTT. This sequence encodes CASSLQGGNTIYF.

The V gene is TRBV18, the J gene TRBJ1-2; TRBD1 is a possible D gene (6 bases). CDR1 is KGHSH and CDR2 is LQKENI in the germline V gene. Trimming stripped 3 bases from V and 7 bases from J, with 12 bases between. This CDR3 has 13 residues. CDR3 bases: TGTGCCAGCTCACCTTACAGGGCTGCTGGCTACACCTTC. It codes for CASSPYRAAGYTF.

The V call is TRBV18, the J call TRBJ1-1; D uncertain. The CDR3 has 14 amino acids. Looked up from germline, CDR1 is KGHSH and CDR2 is LQKENI. Deletions cut 8 bases from V and 4 bases from J, with 17 bases between. The CDR3 sequence: CASSHDGVGTEAFF. In DNA, the CDR3 is TGTGCCAGCAGTCACGACGGGGTCGGCACTGAAGCTTTCTTT. The full variable domain, completed using reference TRBV18 and TRBJ1-1, is NAGVMQNPRHLVRRRGQEARLRCSPMKGHSHVYWYRQLPEEGLKFMVYLQKENIIDESGMPKERFSAEFPKEGPSILRIQQVVRGDSAAYFCASSHDGVGTEAFFGQGTRLTVV.

The sample holds a few counts of this clone. The V gene is TRBV18, the J gene TRBJ2-1; D may be TRBD2 (5 bases). V gave up 3 bases and J gave up 7 bases, with 16 bases separating them. Germline CDR1 is KGHSH and CDR2 is LQKENI. There are 15 residues in the CDR3. The CDR3 sequence: CASSPSLPPGNEQFF. DNA of the CDR3: TGTGCCAGCTCACCCTCCCTTCCCCCGGGGAATGAGCAGTTCTTC.

The chain joins TRBV10-2 to TRBJ2-7; D is perhaps TRBD2 (5 bases). CDR1 WSHSY and CDR2 SAAADI come from the germline V gene. V dropped 5 bases and J dropped 1 base, with 6 bases sitting between them. This CDR3 is 12 amino acids long. The CDR3 region has the DNA TGCGCCAGCAGTCGAGGGTCCTACGAGCAGTACTTC. As protein: CASSRGSYEQYF.

This clone was seen only once. The rearrangement joins TRBV28 to TRBJ2-4; TRBD2 is a possible D gene (5 bases). The ends were cut back, 4 bases at V and 12 bases at J, with 13 bases in the middle. The CDR3 runs 12 residues. In germline, CDR1 is MDHEN, CDR2 SYDVKM. As DNA, the CDR3 is TGTGCCAGCAGTTCGAGGGTGAGGAATCAGTACTTC. Translation: CASSSRVRNQYF. Supplemented by reference TRBV28 and TRBJ2-4, the full variable domain reads DVKVTQSSRYLVKRTGEKVFLECVQDMDHENMFWYRQDPGLGLRLIYFSYDVKMKEKGDIPEGYSVSREKKERFSLILESASTNQTSMYLCASSSRVRNQYFGAGTRLSVL.

The table lists this clone with a few counts. This chain joins TRBV14 and TRBJ1-5; 9 nucleotides match TRBD1. This CDR3 has 16 amino acids. The V segment lost 1 base and the J segment 3 bases; nucleotides outside the gene matches: 4. The germline gives CDR1 SGHDN, CDR2 FVKESK. The CDR3 DNA reads as TGTGCCAGCAGCCAAGCCGGGACAGGGCCCAATCAGCCCCAGCATTTT. Translating it yields CASSQAGTGPNQPQHF.

CDR3 region: CASSQGRTLSGNTIYF. CDR3 sequence (DNA): TGCGCCAGCAGCCAGGGAAGGACACTCTCTGGAAACACCATATATTTT. J is TRBJ1-3 and V is TRBV4-3, with a tentative D call TRBD1 (5 bases). This CDR3 comprises 16 residues. CDR1 and CDR2 (germline): LGHNA, YSLEER. The V end was cut by 3 bases, the J end by 0 bases, with 12 bases between.

V usage is TRBV7-6 and J usage is TRBJ1-3, with a tentative D call TRBD1 (5 bases). This CDR3 region has 18 residues. Trimming pared 0 bases from V and 0 bases from J, leaving 15 bases between. Germline V gene lookup returns CDR1 SGHVS and CDR2 FNYEAQ. CDR3 sequence (DNA): TGTGCCAGCAGCTTAGCGTTTCAGGGAAAGCGCTCTGGAAACACCATATATTTT. This sequence encodes CASSLAFQGKRSGNTIYF.

V and J are TRBV5-1 and TRBJ2-1; 8 nucleotides agree with TRBD1. CDR1 SGHRS and CDR2 YFSETQ come from the germline V gene. J lost 6 bases, V lost 3 bases, and 2 bases had no gene match. The CDR3 extends over 13 amino acids. The CDR3 DNA reads TGCGCCAGCAGCTGGACAGGGAGCAATGAGCAGTTCTTC. Its translation: CASSWTGSNEQFF. Drawing the rest from reference TRBV5-1 and TRBJ2-1, the complete variable domain is KAGVTQTPRYLIKTRGQQVTLSCSPISGHRSVSWYQQTPGQGLQFLFEYFSETQRNKGNFPGRFSGRQFSNSRSEMNVSTLELGDSALYLCASSWTGSNEQFFGPGTRLTVL.

V usage is TRBV29-1 and J usage is TRBJ2-1, with a tentative D call TRBD1 (6 bases). V lost 7 bases and J lost 10, with 14 bases in between. Germline V gene data show CDR1 as SQVTM and CDR2 as ANQGSEA. The CDR3 is 11 residues long. The CDR3 coding sequence is TGCAGCGCCGGGCACAGGGCAGAGCAGTTCTTC. Protein: CSAGHRAEQFF.

The chain is built from TRBV7-9 and TRBJ2-3; 7 nucleotides agree with TRBD2. Germline-derived CDR1 and CDR2 are SEHNR and FQNEAQ (reference sequence). The trim removed 5 bases at V and 2 bases at J, leaving 7 bases unmatched. This CDR3 contains 15 residues. The CDR3 loop reads CASSVMGGVTDTQYF. The CDR3 coding sequence is TGTGCCAGCAGCGTGATGGGAGGGGTCACAGATACGCAGTATTTT.

V gene TRBV27 combines with J gene TRBJ2-5, with 9 bases identical to TRBD1. The last part of the DNA fits TRBJ2-7 better; the J call may be wrong. CDR3 length: 13 amino acids. Germline V lookup: CDR1 MNHEY, CDR2 SMNVEV (reference sequence). The CDR3 protein is CASRTTGGNEQYF. The CDR3 DNA reads TGTGCCAGCAGGACGACAGGGGGGAACGAGCAGTACTTC.